A selection of T cell receptor beta chains follows, all from one sample in a study of blood T cell repertoires in COVID-19. Sequencing used immunoSEQ multiplex PCR; TCRdb keeps in-frame clones, though not all of them. The sample shows roughly 190,000 clones, around 80% of them seen only once. Specimen: peripheral blood. These receptors were obtained from a man younger than 45 with active or convalescent COVID-19. Each CDR3 is given with its conserved first and last residue. The D gene is left open where the match is weak. Clone size is not always given. Where it is, it says once, few, many or a class for expanded clones.

J gene	clone size	D gene	V gene	CDR3 DNA	CDR3 protein
TRBJ1-1	NA	TRBD1	TRBV5-1	TGCGCCAGCAGCTTTCGAGGACAGGGTGGGACTGAAGCTTTCTTT	CASSFRGQGGTEAFF
TRBJ2-6	few	TRBD2	TRBV12-5	TGTGCTAGTGGTTTGCCTTATGGGGGGGCTGGGGCCAACGTCCTGACTTTC	CASGLPYGGAGANVLTF
TRBJ2-1	NA	TRBD2	TRBV2	TGTGCCAGCAGTGGGCTAGCGGGGGTTAGCGCGAATGAGCAGTTCTTC	CASSGLAGVSANEQFF
TRBJ1-5	NA	NA	TRBV10-3	TGTGCCATCAGTGGTAACAGGGCCGAGGAGCCCCAGCATTTT	CAISGNRAEEPQHF
TRBJ2-1	NA	NA	TRBV9	TGTGCCAGCACGCCCGGTGCGGTCTCCTACAATGAGCAGTTCTTC	CASTPGAVSYNEQFF
TRBJ1-1	NA	NA	TRBV9	TGTGCCAGCAGCCCTCGGGGCACTGAAGCTTTCTTT	CASSPRGTEAFF
TRBJ1-1	NA	NA	TRBV6-2/TRBV6-3	TGTGCCAGCAGTTACTCGGGAGGGCCCACTGAAGCTTTCTTT	CASSYSGGPTEAFF
TRBJ1-3	NA	NA	TRBV2	TGTGCCAGCAGTGAAGGTAGCAGGGCACAGTCTGGAAACACCATATATTTT	CASSEGSRAQSGNTIYF
TRBJ2-2	NA	NA	TRBV3-1/TRBV3-2	TGTGCCAGCAGCACGGTGGTGGGGGCCCCCGGGGAGCTGTTTTTT	CASSTVVGAPGELFF
TRBJ1-6	NA	NA	TRBV19	TGTGCCAGTAGCTCCCCAGGGGCGCAGTATATTTATAATTCACCCCTCCACTTT	CASSSPGAQYIYNSPLHF
TRBJ2-3	NA	NA	TRBV28	TGTGCCAGCAGTCCCCCTGGCACAGATACGCAGTATTTT	CASSPPGTDTQYF
TRBJ2-2	NA	TRBD1	TRBV4-3	TGCGCCAGCAGCCGAGGGACAGCCGGGGAGCTGTTTTTT	CASSRGTAGELFF
TRBJ2-3	NA	TRBD2	TRBV5-1	TGCGCCAGCAGCATCAGGACTAGCGGGAGGCAAGATACGCAGTATTTT	CASSIRTSGRQDTQYF
TRBJ2-3	NA	NA	TRBV10-3	TGTGCCATCAGTGCGGGCCGGGGAATAGATACGCAGTATTTT	CAISAGRGIDTQYF
TRBJ1-1	NA	NA	TRBV18	TGTGCCAGCTCACGGGTATCGGGATTGGACACTGAAGCTTTCTTT	CASSRVSGLDTEAFF
TRBJ2-7	NA	NA	TRBV2	TGTGCCAGCAGTACCCAGCACCAGGGAGGACCAAACTACGAGCAGTACTTC	CASSTQHQGGPNYEQYF
TRBJ1-1	NA	TRBD1	TRBV2	TGTGCCAGCAGAAAAGAGGGACAGGCGAACACTGAAGCTTTCTTT	CASRKEGQANTEAFF
TRBJ1-4	NA	NA	TRBV14	TGTGCCAGCAGCCAATCTGGCAGGAAATATGAAAAACTGTTTTTT	CASSQSGRKYEKLFF
TRBJ1-2	NA	NA	TRBV12-3/TRBV12-4	TGTGCCAGCAGTCAGACAGTCTATGGCTACACCTTC	CASSQTVYGYTF
TRBJ1-1	NA	TRBD1	TRBV19	TGTGCCAGTAGTCTAAGGACAGGGCGAACTGAAGCTTTCTTT	CASSLRTGRTEAFF
TRBJ2-1	NA	TRBD2	TRBV6-4	TGTGCCAGCAGTGATAGCGGGAGGGCGGGCTCCTACAATGAGCAGTTCTTC	CASSDSGRAGSYNEQFF
TRBJ2-1	NA	TRBD2	TRBV11-2	TGTGCCAGCAGCTCCCTTAGCGGGGGGGCATTCAATGAGCAGTTCTTC	CASSSLSGGAFNEQFF
TRBJ1-1	NA	TRBD1	TRBV14	TGTGCCAGCAGCCTTAGACAGGGGAACACTGAAGCTTTCTTT	CASSLRQGNTEAFF
TRBJ2-1	NA	NA	TRBV3-1/TRBV3-2	TGTGCCAGCAGCCCTCTTGAGGGTTACAATGAGCAGTTCTTC	CASSPLEGYNEQFF
TRBJ1-4	NA	NA	TRBV4-1	TGCGCCAGCAGCCCCGACAGGGAAAAACTGTTTTTT	CASSPDREKLFF
TRBJ1-1	NA	TRBD1	TRBV19	TGTGCCAGTAGGAAGGGGGCAGGAACTGAAGCTTTCTTT	CASRKGAGTEAFF
TRBJ2-5	NA	NA	TRBV21-1	TGTGCCAGCAGCTCGAGAGGGCAAGAGACCCAGTACTTC	CASSSRGQETQYF
TRBJ2-3	NA	NA	TRBV12-5	TGTGCTAGTGGCCCGGTTGTGGAGGCGCAGTATTTT	CASGPVVEAQYF
TRBJ2-1	NA	TRBD2	TRBV5-4	TGTGCCAGCAGCTGGGGGACTAGTGTGTTCTTC	CASSWGTSVFF
TRBJ2-7	NA	TRBD1	TRBV27	TGTGCCAGCAGTTTATCCGCGGCAGGGGGCGGGGAGCAGTACTTC	CASSLSAAGGGEQYF
TRBJ2-1	NA	TRBD1	TRBV7-2	TGTGCCAGCAGCCCCGGGGACAGCCTCTGGGATGAGCAGTTCTTC	CASSPGDSLWDEQFF
TRBJ2-1	NA	TRBD1	TRBV9	TGTGCCAGCAGCTCCCGAGGGACAGGGGCGTATAATGAGCAGTTCTTC	CASSSRGTGAYNEQFF
TRBJ1-2	once	TRBD1	TRBV4-3	TGCGCCAGCAGCCCGGGACAGAACTATGGCTACACCTTC	CASSPGQNYGYTF
TRBJ1-1	NA	TRBD1	TRBV2	TGTGCCAGCAGTGAAAGACAGGGAATCGACACTGAAGCTTTCTTT	CASSERQGIDTEAFF
TRBJ1-2	NA	NA	TRBV19	TGTGCCAGTAATAGGAGGGACTATGGCTACACCTTC	CASNRRDYGYTF
TRBJ1-1	NA	NA	TRBV11-2	TGTGCCAGCAGCGATGCTCTTCGGGTTGCGAACACTGAAGCTTTCTTT	CASSDALRVANTEAFF
TRBJ2-2	NA	TRBD2	TRBV27	TGTGCCAGCAGAATAGCGGGGGCGAACACCGGGGAGCTGTTTTTT	CASRIAGANTGELFF
TRBJ2-5	few	NA	TRBV7-9	TGTGCCAGCAGCCGAGACATTCAGGAGACCCAGTACTTC	CASSRDIQETQYF
TRBJ2-6	once	TRBD1	TRBV5-6	TGTGCCAGCAGCTTCGGGACAGGGAACTCTGGGGCCAACGTCCTGACTTTC	CASSFGTGNSGANVLTF
TRBJ2-7	NA	NA	TRBV20-1	TGCAGTGCTAGTAACAGCTACTACGAGCAGTACTTC	CSASNSYYEQYF
TRBJ1-6	NA	NA	TRBV6-4	TGTGCCAGCAGTGAAGCGCCTCTCGGTTCACCCCTCCACTTT	CASSEAPLGSPLHF
TRBJ1-2	NA	NA	TRBV6-5	TGTGCCAGCAGCCCAGGATTCTATGGCTACACCTTC	CASSPGFYGYTF
TRBJ1-2	few	TRBD1	TRBV11-3	TGTGCCAGCAGCTGGCGTACTACAGGGGTGCGTCATGGCTACACCTTC	CASSWRTTGVRHGYTF